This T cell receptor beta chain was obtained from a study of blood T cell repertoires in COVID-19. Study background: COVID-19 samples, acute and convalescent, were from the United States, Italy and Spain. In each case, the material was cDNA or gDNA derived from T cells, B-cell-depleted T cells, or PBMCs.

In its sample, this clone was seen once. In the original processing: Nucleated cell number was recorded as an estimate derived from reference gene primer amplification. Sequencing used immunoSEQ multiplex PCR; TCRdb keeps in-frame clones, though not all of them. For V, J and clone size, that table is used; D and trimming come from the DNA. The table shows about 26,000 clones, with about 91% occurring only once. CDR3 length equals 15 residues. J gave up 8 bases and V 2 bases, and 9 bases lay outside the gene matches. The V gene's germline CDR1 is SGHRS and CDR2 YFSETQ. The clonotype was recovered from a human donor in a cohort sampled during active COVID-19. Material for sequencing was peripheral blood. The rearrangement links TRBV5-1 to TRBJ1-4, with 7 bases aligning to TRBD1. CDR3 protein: CASSFSTGKDEKLFF. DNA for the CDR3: TGCGCCAGCAGCTTTTCGACAGGGAAGGACGAAAAACTGTTTTTT.